What follows are 23 T cell receptor beta chains derived from one specimen sequenced in a study of cytomegalovirus exposure and HLA in healthy donors. The PCR used 60 Vbeta and 13 Jbeta primers. Repertoires were generated with immunoSEQ multiplex PCR, while TCRdb's copy carries only in-frame clones and drops some. Among some 240,000 clones, about 90% were seen once, and the ten largest hold about 1.7%. The specimen sequenced was PBMCs. The receptors were sampled from a girl aged 2 to 9 in good health and CMV-seronegative.

This rearrangement joins TRBV6-5 to TRBJ2-2; D perhaps matches TRBD2 (5 bases). The CDR3 consists of 15 residues. V was pared by 6 bases and J by 4 bases, with 15 bases between. Germline V gives CDR1 MNHEY, CDR2 SVGAGI. The CDR3 reads CASREPRGSTGELFF. CDR3 DNA sequence: TGTGCCAGCAGGGAGCCCAGAGGGAGCACCGGGGAGCTGTTTTTT.

To note about this clone: Relative to the germline gene, one junction end is altered; a read error may explain this. The chain is built from TRBV7-9 and TRBJ1-4, with 9 bases that match TRBD1. From germline, CDR1 is SEHNR and CDR2 FQNEAQ (reference sequence). This CDR3 is 13 amino acids long. The CDR3 here is CSSTGQGGEKLFF. In DNA, the CDR3 is TGTTCCAGCACGGGACAGGGAGGGGAAAAACTGTTTTTT. The variable domain in full, with the rest retrieved from reference TRBV7-9 and TRBJ1-4, is DTGVSQNPRHKITKRGQNVTFRCDPISEHNRLYWYRQTLGQGPEFLTYFQNEAQLEKSRLLSDRFSAERPKGSFSTLEIQRTEQGDSAMYLCSSTGQGGEKLFFGSGTQLSVL.

The chain carries TRBV4-1 and TRBJ1-4; 10 bases align to TRBD1. The CDR3 is made up of 15 amino acids. The V gene's germline CDR1 is MGHRA and CDR2 YSYEKL. V trimming: 1 base; J trimming: 8 bases; junction bases outside the gene matches: 4. The CDR3 DNA follows: TGCGCCAGCAGCCAAGTCGGGACAGGGGACGAAAAACTGTTTTTT. Amino acids: CASSQVGTGDEKLFF.

The J gene is TRBJ2-3, the V gene TRBV28; 7 bases line up with TRBD1. The CDR3 is 12 amino acids. The junction had 3 bases not matched to a gene; V was cut back by 5 bases and J by 7 bases. Germline loops: CDR1 MDHEN, CDR2 SYDVKM. The CDR3 nucleotides read TGTGCCAGCAGTCAACAGGGGAATACGCAGTATTTT. Protein product: CASSQQGNTQYF. Supplemented by reference TRBV28 and TRBJ2-3, the full variable domain reads DVKVTQSSRYLVKRTGEKVFLECVQDMDHENMFWYRQDPGLGLRLIYFSYDVKMKEKGDIPEGYSVSREKKERFSLILESASTNQTSMYLCASSQQGNTQYFGPGTRLTVL.

V usage is TRBV28 and J usage is TRBJ1-2, with D unclear. Germline CDR1 reads MDHEN; CDR2 reads SYDVKM. The ends were cut back, 3 bases at V and 5 bases at J, with 19 bases in the middle. CDR3 size: 16 residues. The CDR3 region has the DNA TGTGCCAGCAGTTTCGAAAAGGGAGTTTCCCTTTATGGCTACACCTTC. Its protein product is CASSFEKGVSLYGYTF.

The chain carries TRBV6-1 and TRBJ2-1; D uncertain. Per the germline V gene, CDR1 is MNHNS and CDR2 is SASEGT. The length of the CDR3 is 13 residues. Trimming removed 3 bases from V and 12 bases from J, with 15 bases in between. CDR3 amino acids: CASSDYAELRQFF. The CDR3 nucleotides read TGTGCCAGCAGTGATTACGCGGAGTTGAGGCAGTTCTTC.

The rearrangement links TRBV5-4 to TRBJ2-1; 7 positions agree with TRBD1. Germline lookup yields CDR1 SGHNT and CDR2 YYREEE (reference sequence). CDR3 length: 13 residues. J gave up 5 bases and V 10 bases, and 9 bases lay outside the gene matches. In nucleotides, the CDR3 is TGTGCCGGGGAGACAGGGCCGAACAATGAGCAGTTCTTC. Translated, it gives CAGETGPNNEQFF.

The chain has TRBV5-1 and TRBJ1-1, with TRBD1 as a possible D gene (6 bases). V was pared by 0 bases and J by 5 bases, with 14 bases between. In germline, CDR1 is SGHRS, CDR2 YFSETQ. The CDR3 totals 15 residues. This CDR3 is CASSLAGRGRTEAFF. CDR3 in DNA: TGCGCCAGCAGCTTGGCCGGCAGGGGAAGAACTGAAGCTTTCTTT.

The chain couples TRBV7-8 to TRBJ2-7; D remains ambiguous. Trimming removed 5 bases at V and 4 bases at J, with 6 bases between. The length of the CDR3 is 11 residues. CDR1 and CDR2 from the germline V gene are SGHVS and FQNEAQ. The CDR3 bases are TGTGCCAGCAGCGAAGAGTACGAGCAGTACTTC. This translates into CASSEEYEQYF.

This chain connects TRBV27 to TRBJ2-7, with 12 bases that match TRBD1. Germline CDR1 MNHEY, CDR2 SMNVEV (reference sequence). The V gene end was trimmed by 6 bases and the J gene end by 6 bases; junction bases not matched to a gene: 9. The CDR3 is 15 amino acids. CDR3 bases: TGTGCCAGCAGCGAGACCGGGACAGGGGGCCTCGAGCAGTACTTC. It codes for CASSETGTGGLEQYF.

J is TRBJ2-7 and V is TRBV5-4; possible D gene TRBD2, 5 bases. CDR1 SGHNT and CDR2 YYREEE come from the germline V gene (reference sequence). The CDR3 is made up of 11 amino acids. Trimming removed 4 bases from V and 4 bases from J, with 6 bases in between. CDR3 protein: CASSEGYEQYF. Here the CDR3 DNA reads TGTGCCAGCAGCGAGGGATACGAGCAGTACTTC.

The chain combines TRBV7-6 with TRBJ2-1; the D gene is possibly TRBD1 (6 bases). The length of the CDR3 is 15 residues. V lost 5 bases and J lost 2, with 13 bases in between. Germline assignment: CDR1 SGHVS and CDR2 FNYEAQ. For the CDR3, the DNA is TGTGCCAGCAGCCCTACTGGGGACACCTACAATGAGCAGTTCTTC. The encoded protein is CASSPTGDTYNEQFF.

The rearrangement links TRBV4-2 to TRBJ2-2; 9 positions match TRBD2. V lost 0 bases to trimming and J lost 3 bases; unmatched junction nucleotides: 5. CDR1 and CDR2 from the germline V gene are LGHNA and YNFKEQ. This CDR3 has 17 amino acids. In DNA form, the CDR3 reads TGTGCCAGCAGCCAAGACCGACTAGCGGATTACACCGGGGAGCTGTTTTTT. Its translation: CASSQDRLADYTGELFF.

J is TRBJ2-2 and V is TRBV9, with a tentative D call TRBD2 (5 bases). V lost 4 bases, J lost 4 bases, and 14 bases lay in between. The CDR3 is made up of 15 amino acids. The V gene's germline CDR1 is SGDLS and CDR2 YYNGEE. CDR3 DNA: TGTGCCAGCAGCCCCCGGCTAGCTGGCACCGGGGAGCTGTTTTTT. This codes for CASSPRLAGTGELFF.

The chain joins TRBV18 to TRBJ2-7; 8 bases match TRBD1. The CDR3 is 14 residues long. After removal of 6 bases from V and 0 bases from J, the junction contained 4 bases not matched to a gene. Germline assignment: CDR1 KGHSH and CDR2 LQKENI. The CDR3 DNA follows: TGTGCCAGCTCTCGGACAGGGACCTCCTACGAGCAGTACTTC. It specifies CASSRTGTSYEQYF.

This chain links TRBV9 with TRBJ2-3; TRBD2 agrees at 9 bases. The CDR3 sequence is 15 residues long. J gave up 6 bases and V 0 bases, and 5 bases lay outside the gene matches. Germline-derived CDR1 and CDR2 are SGDLS and YYNGEE. CDR3 in amino acids: CASSVGGGGADTQYF. The DNA for the CDR3 is TGTGCCAGCAGCGTAGGAGGCGGGGGGGCGGATACGCAGTATTTT.

The chain carries TRBV4-2 and TRBJ2-3; D unresolved. Germline values: CDR1 LGHNA, CDR2 YNFKEQ. Trimming removed 4 bases at V and 6 bases at J, with 11 bases between. The CDR3 is 13 amino acids. CDR3 nucleotides: TGTGCCAGCAGCCTTCTACGAGCGGATACGCAGTATTTT. It codes for CASSLLRADTQYF.

This chain connects TRBV30 to TRBJ1-6, with D maybe TRBD1 (5 bases). V was clipped by 1 base and J by 0 bases, with 10 bases between them. In germline, CDR1 is GTSNPN, CDR2 SVGIG (reference sequence). This CDR3 comprises 16 residues. As DNA, the CDR3 is TGTGCCTGGAGTGGGGGGGGTGCCTCCTATAATTCACCCCTCCACTTT. This sequence encodes CAWSGGGASYNSPLHF.

The chain is built from TRBV7-7 and TRBJ2-7; 9 bases fit TRBD1. The CDR3 covers 17 residues. CDR1 is SSHAT, CDR2 FNYEAQ, per germline (reference sequence). The trim removed 5 bases at V and 3 bases at J, leaving 14 bases unmatched. The CDR3 is CASSPLDGTGPDYEQYF. CDR3 in DNA: TGTGCCAGCAGCCCACTCGACGGGACAGGGCCAGACTACGAGCAGTACTTC.

The CDR3 DNA reads as TGTGCCAGCAGTTACTCGAGGGACACTACCTACGAGCAGTACTTC. It specifies CASSYSRDTTYEQYF. The V and J genes are TRBV6-5 and TRBJ2-7; a weak D match, TRBD1 (6 bases). CDR1 is MNHEY and CDR2 is SVGAGI in the germline V gene. V dropped 0 bases and J dropped 2 bases, with 11 bases sitting between them. There are 15 residues in the CDR3.

The rearrangement links TRBV21-1 to TRBJ2-1; the D segment call TRBD2 is taken from the table without a DNA check. TRBV21-1 is a recognized pseudogene. The CDR3 consists of 13 residues. In DNA, the CDR3 is TGTGCCAGCAGCACAAATCGGAGAAATGAGCAGTTCTTC. This codes for CASSTNRRNEQFF.

The V and J genes are TRBV30 and TRBJ1-3; D perhaps matches TRBD1 (5 bases). The CDR3 is made up of 13 amino acids. Deletions cut 7 bases from V and 0 bases from J, with 10 bases between. Germline CDR1 GTSNPN, CDR2 SVGIG (reference sequence). This CDR3 reads CAYTDNSGNTIYF. The CDR3 bases are TGTGCCTACACGGACAACTCTGGAAACACCATATATTTT.

This clone has only one observation. The chain has TRBV19 and TRBJ1-2; no clear D. Trimming left V 6 bases short and J 8 bases short, with 13 bases between. This CDR3 spans 12 amino acids. Germline V CDR1 and CDR2: LNHDA, SQIVND (reference sequence). The CDR3 region has the DNA TGTGCCAGTAGGGAGGCCTCAGGAGGCTACACCTTC. Amino acid sequence: CASREASGGYTF.